This note documents a single T cell receptor (beta chain) sequence. What it recognizes is unknown. The data originate from a study of cytomegalovirus exposure and HLA in healthy donors. Study details: An early data release held approximately 85 million unique TCRs from HLA-typed donors. Study observations and caveats: Researchers reported from a later analysis that most CMV-associated TCR beta chains appeared HLA-restricted.

Primers: 60 Vbeta forward and 13 Jbeta reverse. Clones were sequenced by immunoSEQ multiplex PCR, and TCRdb holds only the in-frame ones, with some missing. The table includes 90,000 to 120,000 clones, about 72% detected once. This receptor was obtained from a young man in good health and CMV-seronegative. Sequenced input: PBMCs.

CDR3: CASSERGRWTEAFF. The CDR3 coding sequence is TGTGCCAGCAGTGAGAGGGGGCGATGGACTGAAGCTTTCTTT. The chain has TRBV6-1 and TRBJ1-1, with 7 bases that match TRBD1. Trimming removed 3 bases from V and 5 bases from J; junction bases left unmatched: 6. Germline V gives CDR1 MNHNS, CDR2 SASEGT. The CDR3 loop spans 14 amino acids.